The entry below describes one T cell receptor (beta chain). The target antigen is unknown. The data originate from a study of blood T cells in healthy people across ages. Through a sample-barcoded 5' primer and a J-beta primer mix, a second PCR was run for roughly 7 to 11 cycles. TCRdb ran MiXCR on the 5' RACE reads and lists one entry per CDR3 protein. The sample carries about 1.4 million distinct CDR3 sequences, around 59% recorded once. Germline V gives CDR1 SGHTA, CDR2 FQGNSA. Trimming took 5 bases from V and 13 from J, leaving 21 bases between them. This CDR3 has 14 residues. Study-level findings and limits: Conclusively comparing naive with antigen-experienced cells was impossible with unsorted PBMCs.

The material sequenced was blood. This chain links TRBV7-2 with TRBJ2-4, with D possibly TRBD2 on 6 matching bases. The sequence came from a man between 18 and 29 years old in good health. The CDR3 nucleotides are TGTGCCAGCAGCGCTGGGACTGAGATTGGGGAGCAGTACTTC. Amino acid sequence: CASSAGTEIGEQYF.